This record looks at one T cell receptor beta chain sequence and its context. This clonotype was detected ten times or more. Its specific antigen is unknown. The input lacks base qualities; no much larger clone sits a single base away. The TCR beta CDR3 regions were amplified from RNA transcripts. A first-round RT-PCR of the TCR CDR3 used the HTBI primer set with the Qiagen OneStep RT-PCR kit. Libraries were constructed in a second round of multiplex PCR, after which size selection and purification were performed. Sequencing of the libraries was done on an Illumina HiSeq2000 using paired-end 100 bp reads. Per the source publication's procedure: SOAPnuke was used to process the raw data, removing reads that contained adapters or uncalled bases, had a mean Phred below 15, or lacked an exact match to the constant primer or identifier. High-quality paired reads were merged using COPE v1.2.5, and each unique nucleotide sequence was defined as a clonotype. MiTCR v1.1 was used to align the clonotypes against IMGT TRBV, TRBD and TRBJ reference segments. Analysis was restricted to V-J combinations with a frequency above 0.0001, which covered approximately 99% of repertoires. The TCS score was defined as the ratio of F50 (clonal expansion) to E x V (chaos), calculated using BLOSUM62-based TCRdist between CDR3 peptides within each V-J. Welch's t-statistics and random forest reduced fewer than 600 V-J features to around 14, which were used in a naive Bayes classifier (R e1071). In TCRdb, the public reads were trimmed at Q25 with fastp and aligned with MiXCR, with productive beta chains retained. CDR3 protein sequences are deduplicated, and each keeps its most common genes and DNA. The V and J calls shown here were made by TCRdb, not taken from the authors' results. The sample yields fewer than 600,000 distinct CDR3 sequences; about 15% were counted once. More than 11% of the sample is held by the ten biggest clonotypes.

A patient counted as having stable Graves' hyperthyroidism if no progression to ophthalmopathy occurred over 18 months of follow-up. Hyperthyroidism patients were newly diagnosed, had a disease duration of under 2 months, and were aged 18 to 65 years. Patients with uncontrolled infections, other autoimmune diseases, pregnancy or lactation were excluded. Diagnoses were established on the basis of clinical symptoms, serum thyroxine and TRAb, thyroid ultrasound, and orbital computed tomography. Ficoll-Paque density gradient centrifugation was used to isolate PBMCs from around 10 ml of fresh peripheral blood. Total RNA was extracted with Trizol reagent, and quality was checked on an Agilent 2100 Bioanalyzer. This sample was taken from a study of T cells in Graves' hyperthyroidism and ophthalmopathy (dated by TCRdb to the late 2010s). Looking at the study overall: Peripheral blood was collected at initial diagnosis, before any treatment. After sampling, hyperthyroidism patients received methimazole starting at 30 mg daily, and ophthalmopathy patients received high-dose intravenous methylprednisolone. Whether ophthalmopathy could be predicted prospectively was tested in an independent validation cohort made up of under 20 hyperthyroidism patients plus 17 patients who later progressed to ophthalmopathy. The paper reports TCR Vbeta CDR3 sequencing of approximately 140 peripheral blood samples: under 45 ophthalmopathy, fewer than 80 hyperthyroidism and around 17 progressor patients. The study also compared thyroid tissue and blood T-cell repertoires from 6 or 7 Graves' hyperthyroidism patients. For training and testing, the roughly 93 patients in the discovery cohort were randomly divided in a 7:3 ratio. TCR V-J signatures able to tell the groups apart were searched for in a discovery cohort of 90 to 100 patients, of whom 43 had Graves' ophthalmopathy and under 65 had stable Graves' hyperthyroidism.

Study-level results and caveats: Sample size was not statistically predetermined, and blinding of investigators to group allocation was not performed. Most expanded thyroid clonotypes (frequency above 0.001) were also detected in blood, a finding suggesting that blood repertoires may reflect thyroid immune responses. In cross-validation, a model built on a 13 V-J signature told ophthalmopathy apart from stable hyperthyroidism with 87.88% sensitivity and about 81% specificity, and in testing the same model reached 80%/75%. In validation, progression to ophthalmopathy was predicted by the model with 55% to 71% sensitivity and roughly 76% specificity, a median of around 6.5 months before onset.

The germline V gene (reference sequence) yields DFQATT for CDR1 and SNEGSKA for CDR2. V is cut by 4 bases and J by 0 bases, and the space between the germline ends is 14 bases. The CDR3 runs 15 amino acids, cysteine and phenylalanine included. The sequence is cut down to CDR3 DNA, 45 bases in frame from base 1. Sequenced: blood. The sequence links TRBV20-1 to TRBJ2-3, with no confidently assigned D gene. The clonotype comes from a woman aged 40 to 55 with Graves' hyperthyroidism. CDR3 loop: CSAISLAASTDTQYF. The sequence in DNA is TGCAGTGCTATTTCGCTCGCGGCCAGCACAGATACGCAGTATTTT.